Listed here are 27 T cell receptor beta chains from one sample, sequenced in a study of T cells after posttransplantation cyclophosphamide. Method: immunoSEQ multiplex PCR; TCRdb's copy keeps in-frame clones and lacks some. This table holds 25,000 to 30,000 clones, 86% found once. The sample was PBMCs. These receptors all come from a man in his fifties or sixties.

The V and J genes are TRBV14 and TRBJ1-2, with TRBD1 as a possible D gene (5 bases). The germline CDR1 and CDR2 sequences are SGHDN and FVKESK. This CDR3 spans 14 amino acids. The V end lost 2 bases, the J end lost 7 bases, and 14 bases lay between the germline ends. This chain's CDR3 is CASSQWGYRSGYTF. The CDR3 DNA is TGTGCCAGCAGCCAATGGGGCTACAGGTCTGGCTACACCTTC.

The CDR3 loop is CATSGGTGYGQPQHF. The CDR3 nucleotides are TGTGCCACCAGCGGAGGGACAGGTTATGGTCAGCCCCAGCATTTT. J is TRBJ1-5 and V is TRBV15, with 8 bases that match TRBD1. Germline CDR1 and CDR2: LNHNV and YYDKDF (reference sequence). Trimming cost V 5 bases and J 6 bases; bases outside gene matches: 9. The CDR3 runs 15 residues.

This chain joins TRBV7-6 and TRBJ2-1; unclear D gene. Germline CDR1 reads SGHVS; CDR2 reads FNYEAQ. The V end lost 7 bases, the J end lost 4 bases, and 23 bases lay between the germline ends. The CDR3 sequence is 17 residues long. The CDR3 protein is CASKKTYTGSRYNEQFF. CDR3 nucleotide sequence: TGTGCCAGCAAGAAGACCTATACGGGTTCTCGGTACAATGAGCAGTTCTTC.

V is TRBV5-1 and J is TRBJ1-1, with 7 bases that match TRBD1. The CDR3 runs to 15 residues. Losses at the gene ends were 3 bases for V and 4 bases for J; bases not matched to a gene: 9. Per germline, CDR1 SGHRS and CDR2 YFSETQ. The CDR3 sequence is CASSSSGGRGTEAFF. The CDR3 DNA follows: TGCGCCAGCAGCTCCTCAGGGGGAAGGGGCACTGAAGCTTTCTTT.

The chain employs TRBV7-6 and TRBJ2-2; 12 bases match TRBD2. V lost 2 bases to trimming and J lost 5 bases; unmatched junction nucleotides: 0. CDR1 and CDR2 from the germline V gene are SGHVS and FNYEAQ. There are 15 residues in the CDR3. CDR3 region: CASSLLAGGTGELFF. The CDR3 DNA reads as TGTGCCAGCAGCTTACTAGCGGGGGGGACCGGGGAGCTGTTTTTT.

The count of this clone is one. The chain recombines TRBV5-1 with TRBJ2-3, with 8 positions matching TRBD2. Germline V CDR1 and CDR2: SGHRS, YFSETQ. This CDR3 region has 18 residues. V trimming: 2 bases; J trimming: 4 bases; junction bases outside the gene matches: 15. The DNA for the CDR3 is TGCGCCAGCAGCTTACCTGGATCGGGGGGGGGAGTGTCAGATACGCAGTATTTT. It translates to CASSLPGSGGGVSDTQYF.

The chain has TRBV5-1 and TRBJ2-1; 11 bases align to TRBD2. CDR1 SGHRS and CDR2 YFSETQ come from the germline V gene. The CDR3 sequence is 15 residues long. V was clipped by 4 bases and J by 6 bases; unmatched bases: 6. The CDR3 is CASSALAGEVNEQFF. In DNA form, the CDR3 reads TGCGCCAGCAGCGCACTAGCGGGAGAAGTCAATGAGCAGTTCTTC.

The rearrangement joins TRBV7-2 to TRBJ1-3, with D hard to call. Germline V CDR1 and CDR2: SGHTA, FQGNSA. The germline V and J ends were trimmed by 3 bases and 4 bases, with 16 bases remaining between them. This CDR3 comprises 16 residues. The CDR3 DNA reads TGTGCCAGCAGCTTGGTGCGGTCTCAACGGGGAAACACCATATATTTT. It codes for CASSLVRSQRGNTIYF. Together with reference TRBV7-2 and TRBJ1-3, the CDR3 gives the full variable domain: GAGVSQSPSNKVTEKGKDVELRCDPISGHTALYWYRQSLGQGLEFLIYFQGNSAPDKSGLPSDRFSAERTGGSVSTLTIQRTQQEDSAVYLCASSLVRSQRGNTIYFGEGSWLTVV.

J is TRBJ2-7 and V is TRBV19, with TRBD2 identical over 10 bases. Germline CDR1 reads LNHDA; CDR2 reads SQIVND (reference sequence). After removal of 6 bases from V and 5 bases from J, the junction contained 10 bases not matched to a gene. The length of the CDR3 is 15 residues. The CDR3 nucleotides read TGTGCCAGTAGGAAATGGGCTAGCGGGAGCCACGAGCAGTACTTC. Translation gives CASRKWASGSHEQYF.

The J gene is TRBJ1-2, the V gene TRBV28; maybe TRBD1 (6 bases). Germline V lookup: CDR1 MDHEN, CDR2 SYDVKM. V lost 4 bases and J 2 bases, leaving 17 bases between the germline ends. There are 16 residues in the CDR3. CDR3 in amino acids: CASSSPQGSLNYGYTF. For the CDR3, the DNA is TGTGCCAGCAGTTCCCCCCAGGGGTCCTTAAACTATGGCTACACCTTC.

CDR3 nucleotides: TGCGCCAGCAGCCAAGAAGGGGGAGTAGCCGGGGAGCTGTTTTTT. Amino acid sequence: CASSQEGGVAGELFF. This chain uses TRBV4-3 with TRBJ2-2; D is possibly TRBD1 (6 bases). This CDR3 is built from 15 residues. Trimming left V 0 bases short and J 6 bases short, with 11 bases between. Looked up from germline, CDR1 is LGHNA and CDR2 is YSLEER.

This clone was counted once. V usage is TRBV11-2 and J usage is TRBJ2-6; D gene uncertain. This CDR3 region has 15 residues. Germline CDR1 SGHAT, CDR2 FQNNGV. V lost 1 base to trimming and J lost 4 bases, with 8 bases between them. DNA for the CDR3: TGTGCCAGCAGCTTAGGGGTAGCCGGGGCCAACGTCCTGACTTTC. Translated: CASSLGVAGANVLTF.

The genes are TRBV4-2 and TRBJ2-1; D unresolved. The CDR3 length is 14 residues. The V end was cut by 3 bases, the J end by 2 bases, with 8 bases between. Germline V lookup: CDR1 LGHNA, CDR2 YNFKEQ. CDR3 coding DNA: TGTGCCAGCAGCCACTCAGACACCTACAATGAGCAGTTCTTC. Encoded protein: CASSHSDTYNEQFF.

This chain uses TRBV15 with TRBJ2-2; TRBD2 might be the D (5 bases). The germline CDR1 and CDR2 sequences are LNHNV and YYDKDF (reference sequence). Trimming pared 11 bases from V and 1 base from J, leaving 17 bases between. This CDR3 spans 15 amino acids. Here the CDR3 DNA reads TGTGCCGCCACGAACACCCGGGGGAACACCGGGGAGCTGTTTTTT. Its translation: CAATNTRGNTGELFF.

J is TRBJ2-1 and V is TRBV9; 7 bases match TRBD2. The CDR3 spans 18 residues. V shed 3 bases and J 4 bases; nucleotides not matched to a gene: 16. Germline CDR1 and CDR2: SGDLS and YYNGEE. DNA for the CDR3: TGTGCCAGCAGCGATAAAGCGGGGAGCATTCGTTTATACAATGAGCAGTTCTTC. Translated: CASSDKAGSIRLYNEQFF.

This clone occurred a few times. The chain carries TRBV19 and TRBJ2-2; 9 bases line up with TRBD1. CDR3 length equals 16 residues. In germline, CDR1 is LNHDA, CDR2 SQIVND (reference sequence). After removal of 3 bases from V and 6 bases from J, the junction contained 8 bases not matched to a gene. The CDR3 nucleotides are TGTGCCAGTAGTATCTTCGGGACAGGGTATGCCGGGGAGCTGTTTTTT. Translation: CASSIFGTGYAGELFF.

The rearrangement uses TRBV7-2 and TRBJ1-2, with TRBD1 as a possible D gene (5 bases). V was pared by 1 base and J by 4 bases, with 10 bases between. The CDR3 contains 14 residues. The germline CDR1 and CDR2 sequences are SGHTA and FQGNSA. The CDR3 reads CASSLVAGGYGYTF. In DNA form, the CDR3 reads TGTGCCAGCAGCTTAGTCGCGGGGGGCTATGGCTACACCTTC.

CDR3: CASSPGGAGGPNLGSYNEQFF. In DNA form, the CDR3 reads TGTGCCAGCAGCCCCGGGGGGGCGGGGGGGCCGAACTTGGGCTCCTACAATGAGCAGTTCTTC. The J gene is TRBJ2-1, the V gene TRBV9; TRBD2 aligns across 9 bases. V lost 4 bases to trimming and J lost 0 bases; unmatched junction nucleotides: 20. The CDR3 loop spans 21 amino acids. Germline V lookup: CDR1 SGDLS, CDR2 YYNGEE.

J is TRBJ2-1 and V is TRBV7-9; 9 bases align to TRBD1. CDR3 length: 16 amino acids. Germline V lookup: CDR1 SEHNR, CDR2 FQNEAQ (reference sequence). V lost 2 bases to trimming and J lost 5 bases; unmatched junction nucleotides: 7. CDR3 residues: CASSLRTGQGNNEQFF. CDR3 nucleotides: TGTGCCAGCAGCTTAAGAACGGGACAGGGTAACAATGAGCAGTTCTTC.

The CDR3 loop is CASSLTPPSSYNEQFF. The CDR3 nucleotides are TGTGCCAGCAGCTTAACGCCTCCGAGCTCCTACAATGAGCAGTTCTTC. V gene TRBV7-3 combines with J gene TRBJ2-1; D is unclear. The CDR3 has 16 residues. V dropped 0 bases and J dropped 0 bases, with 9 bases sitting between them. Germline V gene lookup returns CDR1 SGHTA and CDR2 FQGTGA.

This sequence joins TRBV9 and TRBJ1-2; D is possibly TRBD1 (5 bases). This CDR3 region has 15 residues. Germline values: CDR1 SGDLS, CDR2 YYNGEE. Trimming cost V 3 bases and J 1 base, with 13 bases left between them. The CDR3 spells CASSARAQGNYGYTF. Written as DNA, the CDR3 is TGTGCCAGCAGCGCCAGAGCCCAGGGTAACTATGGCTACACCTTC. Combining the CDR3 with reference TRBV9 and TRBJ1-2 gives the whole variable domain DSGVTQTPKHLITATGQRVTLRCSPRSGDLSVYWYQQSLDQGLQFLIQYYNGEERAKGNILERFSAQQFPDLHSELNLSSLELGDSALYFCASSARAQGNYGYTFGSGTRLTVV.

The chain couples TRBV4-2 to TRBJ2-2, with 7 bases matching TRBD1. CDR1 is LGHNA and CDR2 is YNFKEQ in the germline V gene. CDR3 length: 15 amino acids. V lost 5 bases and J lost 4; bases outside the gene matches: 7. The CDR3: CASSGRTGGTGELFF. The CDR3 DNA reads TGTGCCAGCAGCGGACGGACAGGAGGCACCGGGGAGCTGTTTTTT.

V usage is TRBV28 and J usage is TRBJ1-1; D is unclear. The germline V gene has CDR1 MDHEN and CDR2 SYDVKM. The length of the CDR3 is 13 residues. V was shortened by 2 bases and J by 3 bases, with 7 bases between the two germline ends. CDR3 sequence reads: CASSLNRDTEAFF. The CDR3, as DNA: TGTGCCAGCAGTTTAAACCGGGACACTGAAGCTTTCTTT.

The V gene is TRBV5-4, the J gene TRBJ2-2; 9 bases map to TRBD2. The CDR3 contains 15 residues. Germline-derived CDR1 and CDR2 are SGHNT and YYREEE (reference sequence). Trimming at V came to 3 bases and at J to 5 bases, leaving 5 bases not matched to a gene. CDR3 protein: CASSSGSGGTGELFF. In DNA, the CDR3 is TGTGCCAGCAGCTCGGGTAGCGGGGGAACCGGGGAGCTGTTTTTT.

This chain uses TRBV28 with TRBJ1-1, with D possibly being TRBD1 (6 bases). V lost 3 bases to trimming and J lost 1 base, with 12 bases between them. This CDR3 has 15 residues. Germline V CDR1 and CDR2: MDHEN, SYDVKM. Written as DNA, the CDR3 is TGTGCCAGCAGTTTGCAGGGGCCCTCGAACACTGAAGCTTTCTTT. Translated: CASSLQGPSNTEAFF.

The rearrangement links TRBV19 to TRBJ1-5; TRBD1 matches 8 bases. From germline, CDR1 is LNHDA and CDR2 SQIVND (reference sequence). The CDR3 contains 13 residues. The J segment lost 5 bases and the V segment lost 8 bases, leaving 5 bases of the junction unmatched. The CDR3: CASGQGGDQPQHF. As DNA, the CDR3 is TGTGCCAGTGGACAGGGAGGGGATCAGCCCCAGCATTTT. Full variable domain (outside the CDR3, taken from reference TRBV19 and TRBJ1-5): DGGITQSPKYLFRKEGQNVTLSCEQNLNHDAMYWYRQDPGQGLRLIYYSQIVNDFQKGDIAEGYSVSREKKESFPLTVTSAQKNPTAFYLCASGQGGDQPQHFGDGTRLSIL.

The chain links TRBV27 to TRBJ2-5; D call uncertain. The V and J ends lost 2 bases and 7 bases respectively, with 11 bases between them. CDR3 length: 13 amino acids. Germline CDR1 reads MNHEY; CDR2 reads SMNVEV (reference sequence). In DNA, the CDR3 is TGTGCCAGCAGTTTAGACGCCCGCGGGACCCAGTACTTC. It codes for CASSLDARGTQYF.